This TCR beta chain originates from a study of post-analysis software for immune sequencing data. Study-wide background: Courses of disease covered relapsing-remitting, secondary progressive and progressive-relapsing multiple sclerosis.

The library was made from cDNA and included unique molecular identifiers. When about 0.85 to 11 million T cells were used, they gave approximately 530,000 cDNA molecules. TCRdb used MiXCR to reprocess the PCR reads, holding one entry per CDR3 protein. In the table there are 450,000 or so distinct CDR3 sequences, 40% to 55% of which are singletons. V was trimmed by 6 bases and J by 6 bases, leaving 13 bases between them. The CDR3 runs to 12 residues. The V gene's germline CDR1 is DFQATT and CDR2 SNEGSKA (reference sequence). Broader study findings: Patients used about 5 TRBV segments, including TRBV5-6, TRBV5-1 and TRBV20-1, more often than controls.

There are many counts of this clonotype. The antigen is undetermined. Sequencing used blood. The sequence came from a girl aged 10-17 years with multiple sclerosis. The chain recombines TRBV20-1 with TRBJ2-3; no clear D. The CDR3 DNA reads TGCAGTGCACCTCCATTTGAGGATACGCAGTATTTT. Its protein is CSAPPFEDTQYF.